Listed here is a single T cell receptor (beta chain). Its recognized antigen is unknown. Base qualities are not at hand, and no much larger clone is one base apart. The library was made by the immunoSEQ multiplex PCR assay. From pancreatic genomic DNA, the TCRbeta CDR3 region along with adjacent sequences was amplified and then sequenced. The authors processed their data as follows. Productive clonality and productive rearrangement counts were measured along with repertoire diversity, which was expressed as a mean normalized Shannon-Wiener index. Control and chronic pancreatitis repertoire metrics were compared with the nonparametric Mann-Whitney U test. A shared clonotype was defined as a CDR3beta sequence with the same amino acid composition and length across subjects. As stored in TCRdb, this immuneACCESS dataset retains in-frame rearrangements with V and J assigned. A fraction of the clones does not appear; measured against another copy, unresolved V genes explain less than half of the discrepancy, and the remainder lacks a known reason. V and J calls and clone size are as listed in that table; D and trimming were resolved from the DNA. This sample has just over 1,400 clones in its table, and about 69% of those were observed once. The top ten clones comprise about 16% of the sample.

The germline V gene (reference sequence) gives CDR1 as PRHDT and CDR2 as FYEKMQ. Trimming removed 4 bases from V and 2 bases from J, leaving 12 bases between the germline ends. The CDR3 sequence holds 14 residues, the cysteine and phenylalanine included. Of the read, only the CDR3 DNA is kept; its 42 bases are in frame from base 1. Chronic pancreatitis pancreas tissue was obtained from patients undergoing total pancreatectomy with islet autotransplantation (TPIAT). None of the chronic pancreatitis patients included in the study had a known history of diabetes. For TCRbeta sequencing, genomic DNA was extracted directly from bulk pancreas tissue without sorting T cells. Pancreas tissues were collected consecutively from patients and organ donors at two US centers. These data originate in a study of immune characteristics of hereditary and idiopathic chronic pancreatitis. With respect to the entire study: The study profiled local pancreatic immune cells and TCRbeta repertoires in hereditary and idiopathic chronic pancreatitis compared with control organ donor pancreases. The gDNA-based approach was selected because the approach required minimal in vitro experimental manipulation of T cells infiltrating the pancreas. In total, roughly five control pancreases, about seven hereditary chronic pancreatitis pancreases and roughly six idiopathic chronic pancreatitis pancreases underwent TCRbeta sequencing.

What the work shows at the level of the full study, not this receptor alone: Chronic pancreatitis caused by alcohol use was excluded from the study. Because patient tissue could be obtained only at the time of TPIAT, immune findings may have been influenced by differences in disease duration. Both chronic pancreatitis groups showed significantly increased TCRbeta repertoire diversity and reduced clonality versus controls. Vbeta-Jbeta gene family usage, including TRBV10, TRBV19, TRBV23 and TRBV5, differed between hereditary and idiopathic chronic pancreatitis. Among about a dozen chronic pancreatitis patients, higher numbers of productive TCR rearrangements went along with higher disease severity scores, showing a positive correlation.

The sequencing sample was made of pancreas tissue with hereditary chronic pancreatitis. This receptor was identified in a human donor with chronic pancreatitis. The chain joins TRBV13 to TRBJ2-7, with the D gene not confidently named. The DNA is as follows: TGTGCCAGCAGCTCTCGCCAATCCACCTACGAGCAGTACTTC. This sequence encodes CASSSRQSTYEQYF.